The 25 T cell receptor beta chains presented below share a single source sample, sequenced in a study of CD8+ T cells in alopecia areata. Following RNA extraction, reverse transcription yielded cDNA that acted as the sequencing template. Produced via immunoSEQ multiplex PCR; TCRdb's table is partial and in-frame only. The table includes roughly 140,000 clones, roughly half detected once. This specimen was CD4+ T cells sorted from blood, taken at week 0. These receptors were collected from a human donor with alopecia areata.

The chain combines TRBV2 with TRBJ2-5; weak D call: TRBD2 (5 bases). Germline assignment: CDR1 SNHLY and CDR2 FYNNEI. The length of the CDR3 is 13 residues. The ends were cut back, 5 bases at V and 5 bases at J, with 12 bases in the middle. The CDR3 DNA reads as TGTGCCAGCAGTCGGTCTTCTAGCGAGACCCAGTACTTC. Its protein is CASSRSSSETQYF.

The chain is built from TRBV29-1 and TRBJ2-5; D is possibly TRBD2 (5 bases). CDR1 and CDR2 (germline): SQVTM, ANQGSEA. Trimming took off 4 bases at V and 2 bases at J, with 8 bases between the two ends. The CDR3 contains 12 residues. This CDR3 is CSVGRDQETQYF. CDR3 coding DNA: TGCAGCGTTGGACGGGATCAAGAGACCCAGTACTTC. The entire variable domain, with the rest obtained from reference TRBV29-1 and TRBJ2-5, is as follows: SAVISQKPSRDICQRGTSLTIQCQVDSQVTMMFWYRQQPGQSLTLIATANQGSEATYESGFVIDKFPISRPNLTFSTLTVSNMSPEDSSIYLCSVGRDQETQYFGPGTRLLVL.

A few counts support this clone. The CDR3 spells CASGQGNQPQHF. In DNA, the CDR3 is TGTGCCAGCGGACAGGGGAATCAGCCCCAGCATTTT. The chain employs TRBV6-6 and TRBJ1-5; 9 positions agree with TRBD1. The CDR3 runs to 12 residues. Trimming took 8 bases from V and 4 from J; bases not matched to a gene: 0. Germline V gives CDR1 MNHNY, CDR2 SVGAGI (reference sequence).

The genes are TRBV4-3 and TRBJ2-1; the D gene is possibly TRBD1 (6 bases). Deletions cut 0 bases from V and 7 bases from J, with 13 bases between. Per the germline V gene, CDR1 is LGHNA and CDR2 is YSLEER. The CDR3 sequence is 15 residues long. The CDR3 loop is CASSQDLTGLNEQFF. CDR3 DNA: TGCGCCAGCAGCCAAGATTTGACAGGACTGAATGAGCAGTTCTTC.

The chain employs TRBV30 and TRBJ1-1; D gene uncertain. V was cut by 4 bases and J by 4 bases, with 22 bases left in between. Germline lookup yields CDR1 GTSNPN and CDR2 SVGIG (reference sequence). The CDR3 covers 16 residues. The CDR3 DNA is TGTGCCTGGACCGTGGGAGGGATTTCGCGTGGCACTGAAGCTTTCTTT. It is translated as CAWTVGGISRGTEAFF.

The chain has TRBV29-1 and TRBJ1-1; TRBD1 agrees at 8 bases. The J segment lost 8 bases and the V segment lost 0 bases, leaving 5 bases of the junction unmatched. Per the germline V gene, CDR1 is SQVTM and CDR2 is ANQGSEA. This CDR3 region has 13 residues. CDR3 loop: CSVEDGPGGEAFF. The CDR3, as DNA: TGCAGCGTTGAAGATGGCCCAGGGGGCGAAGCTTTCTTT.

This clone was counted between two and nine times. J is TRBJ2-7 and V is TRBV4-1; 8 nucleotides agree with TRBD2. Germline V gene sequence: CDR1 MGHRA, CDR2 YSYEKL. V was pared by 1 base and J by 2 bases, with 4 bases of the junction left unmatched. CDR3 length: 15 amino acids. Here the CDR3 DNA reads TGCGCCAGCAGCCAAGGAGGACTAGCTCCCTACGAGCAGTACTTC. As protein: CASSQGGLAPYEQYF.

This clone has only a few counts. The V and J genes are TRBV5-6 and TRBJ2-4; D gene unclear. Trimming took off 3 bases at V and 0 bases at J, with 10 bases between the two ends. This CDR3 is 15 amino acids long. The V gene's germline CDR1 is SGHDT and CDR2 YYEEEE. The CDR3 loop reads CASSSQLQAKNIQYF. In DNA form, the CDR3 reads TGTGCCAGCAGCTCCCAATTACAAGCCAAAAACATTCAGTACTTC.

The chain joins TRBV29-1 to TRBJ2-7; 8 bases are a match to TRBD1. With V trimmed by 7 bases and J by 6 bases, 11 bases remained unmatched. This CDR3 spans 13 amino acids. CDR1 and CDR2 (germline): SQVTM, ANQGSEA. The CDR3 spells CSARTGWSGEQYF. Written as DNA, the CDR3 is TGCAGCGCCCGGACAGGGTGGAGTGGCGAGCAGTACTTC.

The chain recombines TRBV20-1 with TRBJ2-5; D is unclear. Per germline, CDR1 DFQATT and CDR2 SNEGSKA (reference sequence). The CDR3 covers 11 residues. V shed 8 bases and J shed 5 bases, with 12 bases lying between them. CDR3 region: CSSSLGETQYF. CDR3 nucleotide sequence: TGCAGTTCGTCCCTCGGGGAGACCCAGTACTTC.

The J gene is TRBJ2-3, the V gene TRBV6-5; TRBD1 might be the D (7 bases). With 2 bases removed from V and 4 bases from J, the gap between germline ends came to 16 bases. CDR1 is MNHEY, CDR2 SVGAGI, per germline. The CDR3 contains 16 residues. CDR3 loop: CASSYPRGDGPDTQYF. CDR3 coding DNA: TGTGCCAGCAGTTACCCCAGGGGGGATGGCCCAGATACGCAGTATTTT.

The V gene is TRBV29-1, the J gene TRBJ2-5; D gene unclear. Germline CDR1 is SQVTM and CDR2 is ANQGSEA. V was clipped by 5 bases and J by 4 bases, with 11 bases between them. The CDR3 loop spans 12 amino acids. CDR3: CSVRRRRETQYF. The CDR3 DNA sequence: TGCAGCGTTCGTCGCCGCCGAGAGACCCAGTACTTC.

This clone was counted a single time. V is TRBV14 and J is TRBJ2-2; TRBD1 might be the D (5 bases). Trimming pared 2 bases from V and 4 bases from J, leaving 17 bases between. The germline V gene encodes CDR1 SGHDN and CDR2 FVKESK. This CDR3 has 17 amino acids. CDR3 region: CASSQRGHLSFTGELFF. CDR3 in DNA: TGTGCCAGCAGCCAAAGGGGCCACCTAAGCTTCACCGGGGAGCTGTTTTTT.

The V call is TRBV29-1, the J call TRBJ2-3, with TRBD2 identical over 12 bases. The length of the CDR3 is 14 residues. The germline CDR1 and CDR2 sequences are SQVTM and ANQGSEA. J gave up 1 base and V 4 bases, and 0 bases lay outside the gene matches. The CDR3, as DNA: TGCAGCGTTGGACTAGCGGGAGGCACAGATACGCAGTATTTT. This gives the protein CSVGLAGGTDTQYF.

The gene calls are TRBV18 and TRBJ2-5, with D unresolved. The ends were cut back, 3 bases at V and 5 bases at J, with 7 bases in the middle. The germline V gene encodes CDR1 KGHSH and CDR2 LQKENI. The CDR3 has 12 residues. The CDR3 nucleotides read TGTGCCAGCTCACCCTCGAAGGAGACCCAGTACTTC. Translated, it gives CASSPSKETQYF.

The chain links TRBV5-1 to TRBJ2-5; tentatively, D is TRBD2 (5 bases). The CDR3 loop spans 15 amino acids. Trimming stripped 1 base from V and 4 bases from J, with 14 bases between. Germline-derived CDR1 and CDR2 are SGHRS and YFSETQ. The chain's CDR3 is CASSLLSAEGETQYF. DNA for the CDR3: TGCGCCAGCAGCTTGTTGTCGGCTGAGGGAGAGACCCAGTACTTC. The full variable domain, its missing parts supplied by reference TRBV5-1 and TRBJ2-5, is KAGVTQTPRYLIKTRGQQVTLSCSPISGHRSVSWYQQTPGQGLQFLFEYFSETQRNKGNFPGRFSGRQFSNSRSEMNVSTLELGDSALYLCASSLLSAEGETQYFGPGTRLLVL.

The V gene is TRBV19, the J gene TRBJ1-2, with D tentatively TRBD1 (5 bases). Trimming took 7 bases from V and 5 from J, leaving 23 bases between them. The CDR3 consists of 16 residues. Germline CDR1 LNHDA, CDR2 SQIVND (reference sequence). CDR3 sequence reads: CASTPGRGRTYYGYTF. CDR3 sequence (DNA): TGTGCCAGTACCCCGGGCCGGGGGAGGACTTATTATGGCTACACCTTC.

This chain uses TRBV29-1 with TRBJ2-7; no clear D. Trimming removed 4 bases at V and 1 base at J, with 11 bases between. The CDR3 contains 13 residues. Germline CDR1 is SQVTM and CDR2 is ANQGSEA. CDR3 loop: CSVGLARSYEQYF. In nucleotides, the CDR3 is TGCAGCGTTGGCCTCGCAAGGTCCTACGAGCAGTACTTC.

In its sample, this clone was seen many times. The rearrangement joins TRBV7-9 to TRBJ2-5; TRBD1 aligns across 7 bases. Germline loops: CDR1 SEHNR, CDR2 FQNEAQ (reference sequence). This CDR3 is 15 amino acids long. V lost 6 bases and J lost 2; bases outside the gene matches: 9. CDR3 sequence: CASRSGPGQQETQYF. The CDR3 nucleotides read TGTGCCAGCAGAAGTGGCCCGGGACAGCAAGAGACCCAGTACTTC.

The rearrangement links TRBV7-8 to TRBJ1-1; D remains ambiguous. CDR1 is SGHVS, CDR2 FQNEAQ, per germline. The CDR3 covers 15 residues. The V gene lost 5 bases and the J gene lost 3 bases, with 16 bases spanning the gap. For the CDR3, the DNA is TGTGCCAGCAGCCCGGGATGGCGCCAACACACTGAAGCTTTCTTT. Protein sequence: CASSPGWRQHTEAFF.

This sequence joins TRBV28 and TRBJ2-5, with 14 bases that match TRBD2. This CDR3 is built from 16 residues. Per the germline V gene, CDR1 is MDHEN and CDR2 is SYDVKM. The ends lost 5 bases at V and 5 bases at J; junction bases unmatched: 7. CDR3 loop: CASSARLAGGQETQYF. CDR3 coding DNA: TGTGCCAGCAGTGCCCGACTAGCGGGAGGGCAGGAGACCCAGTACTTC.

The chain recombines TRBV25-1 with TRBJ1-2; D possibly corresponds to TRBD1 (5 bases). The length of the CDR3 is 13 residues. The V gene's germline CDR1 is MGHDK and CDR2 SYGVNS. V lost 7 bases and J 0 bases, leaving 9 bases between the germline ends. CDR3 coding DNA: TGTGCCAGCACAGTAGGGGCTAACTATGGCTACACCTTC. It codes for CASTVGANYGYTF.

The V and J genes are TRBV4-2 and TRBJ2-3; D is unresolved. CDR3 length: 16 residues. Germline CDR1 is LGHNA and CDR2 is YNFKEQ. Deletions cut 2 bases from V and 1 base from J, with 13 bases between. CDR3 region: CASSQLVGTGTDTQYF. The CDR3 region has the DNA TGTGCCAGCAGCCAATTGGTGGGAACGGGCACAGATACGCAGTATTTT.

This chain uses TRBV27 with TRBJ2-5, with TRBD2 matching over 7 bases. After removal of 3 bases from V and 5 bases from J, the junction contained 9 bases not matched to a gene. The CDR3 has 15 residues. Germline V gene lookup returns CDR1 MNHEY and CDR2 SMNVEV (reference sequence). CDR3 in amino acids: CASSFNGGGRETQYF. The CDR3 nucleotides are TGTGCCAGCAGTTTTAACGGCGGGGGTCGGGAGACCCAGTACTTC.

The V and J genes are TRBV25-1 and TRBJ2-5; 7 bases fit TRBD2. Germline CDR1 reads MGHDK; CDR2 reads SYGVNS. After removal of 5 bases from V and 5 bases from J, the junction contained 5 bases not matched to a gene. This CDR3 comprises 13 residues. The CDR3, as DNA: TGTGCCAGCAGTATGGCGGGAGCGGAGACCCAGTACTTC. This sequence encodes CASSMAGAETQYF.